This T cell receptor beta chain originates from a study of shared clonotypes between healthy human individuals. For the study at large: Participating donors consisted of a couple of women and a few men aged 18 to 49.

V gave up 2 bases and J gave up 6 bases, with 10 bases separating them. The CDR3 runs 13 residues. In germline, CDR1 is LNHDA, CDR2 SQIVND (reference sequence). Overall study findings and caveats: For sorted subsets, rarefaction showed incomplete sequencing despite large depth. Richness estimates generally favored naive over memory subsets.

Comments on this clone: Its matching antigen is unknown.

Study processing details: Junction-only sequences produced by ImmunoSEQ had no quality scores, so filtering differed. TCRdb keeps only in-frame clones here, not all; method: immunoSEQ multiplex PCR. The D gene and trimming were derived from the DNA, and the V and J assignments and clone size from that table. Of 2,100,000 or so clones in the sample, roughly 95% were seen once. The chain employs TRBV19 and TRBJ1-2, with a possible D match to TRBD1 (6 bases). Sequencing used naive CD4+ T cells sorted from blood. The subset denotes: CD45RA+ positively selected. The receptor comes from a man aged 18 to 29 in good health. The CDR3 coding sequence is TGTGCCAGTAGTATACAGGGGAAGGATGGCTACACCTTC. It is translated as CASSIQGKDGYTF.